Reported below is one T cell receptor beta chain. This CDR3 has 16 residues. The germline V gene has CDR1 MNHEY and CDR2 SMNVEV (reference sequence). V dropped 6 bases and J dropped 5 bases, with 20 bases sitting between them. This entry is derived from a study of blood T cell repertoires in COVID-19. Sequencing used immunoSEQ multiplex PCR; TCRdb keeps in-frame clones, though not all of them. The profile shows 250,000 or so clones, approximately 89% of them singletons. The source is a man between 35 and 55 years old who had been exposed to COVID-19. J is TRBJ2-1 and V is TRBV27; the D is unclear. Specimen: PBMCs or T cells enriched from blood (not recorded which). DNA of the CDR3: TGTGCCAGCAGCCAAGTATCCGGGTATGATGACAATGAGCAGTTCTTC. Translation: CASSQVSGYDDNEQFF.